This T cell receptor beta chain originates from a study of CD8 T cells in Susac syndrome. Sequencing targeted TCR beta in blood CD8+ and CD4+ T cells. The V end lost 4 bases, the J end lost 7 bases, and 17 bases lay between the germline ends. Germline CDR1 and CDR2: MNHNY and SVGAGI (reference sequence). The CDR3 totals 15 residues. Random hexamers were used to reverse transcribe an amount of roughly 0.5 to 1 ug RNA. From the immunoSEQ multiplex PCR reads, TCRdb called clonotypes with MiXCR, one entry per CDR3 protein. Of about 160,000 distinct CDR3 sequences listed, around 92% were seen once; the top ten hold approximately 0.082%.

The sample taken for sequencing was CD4+ T cells from PBMCs. The clonotype originates from a human donor in good health. The V call is TRBV6-6, the J call TRBJ1-5, with D maybe TRBD1 (5 bases). The CDR3 DNA is TGTGCCAGCAGTTCCCATGTGGGGGGGGGACAGCCCCAGCATTTT. This translates into CASSSHVGGGQPQHF.